This T cell receptor beta chain was profiled in a study of cytomegalovirus exposure and HLA in healthy donors. Study-wide findings and caveats: By a later analysis, the bulk of CMV-associated TCR beta chains appeared HLA-restricted. Prior analysis indicated that the majority of TCR beta V segments exhibited productivity approximately 87% or approximately 30% of the time. In a later analysis, at a false discovery rate of 0.05, 16,951 TCR beta sequences matched HLA alleles.

Looked up from germline, CDR1 is SGHVS and CDR2 is FNYEAQ. The V and J ends lost 6 bases and 0 bases, in that order; junction bases with no gene match: 3. The CDR3 contains 15 residues. This clone was counted only a few times. The antigen remains unidentified. PCR used 60 Vbeta primers and 13 Jbeta primers. This table comes from immunoSEQ multiplex PCR, and its TCRdb copy is limited to in-frame clones, with some not included. The sample shows tens of thousands of clones, more than 70% of them seen only once. The rearrangement links TRBV7-6 to TRBJ2-1; 9 bases line up with TRBD2. The clonotype was recovered from a man in his forties or fifties in good health and CMV-seropositive. The sequencing input was PBMCs. CDR3 residues: CASSLSGSSYNEQFF. CDR3 nucleotide sequence: TGTGCCAGCAGTCTTAGCGGGAGCTCCTACAATGAGCAGTTCTTC.